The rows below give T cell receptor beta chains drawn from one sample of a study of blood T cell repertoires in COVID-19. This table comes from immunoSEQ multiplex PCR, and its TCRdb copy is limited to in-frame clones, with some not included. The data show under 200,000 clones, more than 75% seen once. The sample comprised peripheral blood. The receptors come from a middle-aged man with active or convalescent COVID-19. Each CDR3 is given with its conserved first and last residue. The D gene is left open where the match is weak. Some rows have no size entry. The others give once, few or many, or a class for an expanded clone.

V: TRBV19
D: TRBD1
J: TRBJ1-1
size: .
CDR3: CATTDRGYSTEAFF
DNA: TGTGCCACCACTGACAGGGGGTACAGCACTGAAGCTTTCTTT

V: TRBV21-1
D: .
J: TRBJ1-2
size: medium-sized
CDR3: CPRVYGYTF
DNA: TGTCCGAGGGTCTATGGCTACACCTTC

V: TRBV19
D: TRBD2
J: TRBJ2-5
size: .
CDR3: CASSALAGGSWQETQYF
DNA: TGTGCCAGTAGTGCGTTAGCGGGAGGGAGTTGGCAAGAGACCCAGTACTTC

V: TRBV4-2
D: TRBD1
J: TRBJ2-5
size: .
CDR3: CASSRSTGGETQYF
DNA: TGTGCCAGCAGCCGCTCTACAGGGGGGGAGACCCAGTACTTC

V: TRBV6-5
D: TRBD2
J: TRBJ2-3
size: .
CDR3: CASSYSSSGVGDTQYF
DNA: TGTGCCAGCAGTTACTCGAGTAGCGGGGTCGGGGATACGCAGTATTTT

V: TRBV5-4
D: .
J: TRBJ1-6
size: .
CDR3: CASSLDRRDNSPLHF
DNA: TGTGCCAGCAGCTTGGATCGGCGGGATAATTCACCCCTCCACTTT

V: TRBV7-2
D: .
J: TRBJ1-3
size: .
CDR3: CASSLRQGGGNTIYF
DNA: TGTGCCAGCAGCTTAAGGCAGGGAGGTGGAAACACCATATATTTT

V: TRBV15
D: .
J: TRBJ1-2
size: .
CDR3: CATSSGQFYGYTF
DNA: TGTGCCACCAGCTCTGGACAGTTTTATGGCTACACCTTC

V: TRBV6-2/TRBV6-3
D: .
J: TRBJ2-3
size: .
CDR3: CASSFVGSSTDTQYF
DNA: TGTGCCAGCAGTTTCGTCGGGAGTAGCACAGATACGCAGTATTTT

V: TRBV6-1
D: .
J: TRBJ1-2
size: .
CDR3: CASSDPPGGGDISYGYTF
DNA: TGTGCCAGCAGTGATCCCCCCGGTGGAGGGGATATTAGCTATGGCTACACCTTC

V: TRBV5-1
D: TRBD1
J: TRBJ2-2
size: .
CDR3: CASTRTGTDTGELFF
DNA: TGCGCCAGCACCCGGACCGGGACAGACACCGGGGAGCTGTTTTTT

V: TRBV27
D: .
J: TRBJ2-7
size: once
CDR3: CASSNSAGFIDEQYF
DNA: TGTGCCAGCAGCAACTCGGCCGGGTTCATCGACGAGCAGTACTTC

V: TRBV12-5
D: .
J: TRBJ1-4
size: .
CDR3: CASGLTVGAGLATNEKLFF
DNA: TGTGCTAGTGGTTTGACGGTAGGGGCAGGCCTAGCAACTAATGAAAAACTGTTTTTT

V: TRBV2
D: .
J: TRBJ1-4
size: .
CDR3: CASRDSQGPNEKLFF
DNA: TGTGCCAGCAGGGACTCCCAAGGACCTAATGAAAAACTGTTTTTT

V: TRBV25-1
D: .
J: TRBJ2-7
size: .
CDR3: CASSDMGRYEQYF
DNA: TGTGCCAGCAGTGATATGGGGAGATACGAGCAGTACTTC

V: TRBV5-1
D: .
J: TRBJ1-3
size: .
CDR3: CASSLFSGSDSGNTIYF
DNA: TGCGCCAGCAGCTTGTTTTCTGGCTCAGACTCTGGAAACACCATATATTTT

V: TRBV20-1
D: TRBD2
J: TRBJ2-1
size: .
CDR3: CSAGGGLATGEQFF
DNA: TGCAGTGCTGGTGGGGGACTAGCTACGGGTGAGCAGTTCTTC

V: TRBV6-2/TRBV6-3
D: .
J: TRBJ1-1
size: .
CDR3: CASSYSYSTLNTEAFF
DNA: TGTGCCAGCAGTTACTCGTACAGCACTTTGAACACTGAAGCTTTCTTT

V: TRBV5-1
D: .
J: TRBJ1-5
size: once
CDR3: CASSLTGGNQPQHF
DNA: TGCGCCAGCAGCTTGACAGGAGGGAATCAGCCCCAGCATTTT

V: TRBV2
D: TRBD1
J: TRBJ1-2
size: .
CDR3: CASSAMTGFEGGYTF
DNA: TGTGCCAGCAGTGCAATGACAGGGTTTGAAGGTGGCTACACCTTC

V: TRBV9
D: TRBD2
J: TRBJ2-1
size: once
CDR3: CASSETSGRAGEQFF
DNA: TGTGCCAGCAGCGAAACTAGCGGGAGGGCCGGTGAGCAGTTCTTC

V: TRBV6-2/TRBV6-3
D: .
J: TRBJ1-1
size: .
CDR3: CASSYLEQNTEAFF
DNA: TGTGCCAGCAGTTACTTGGAGCAAAACACTGAAGCTTTCTTT

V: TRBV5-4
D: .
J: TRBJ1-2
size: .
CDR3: CASSRDTIYGYTF
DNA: TGTGCCAGCAGCCGGGACACTATTTATGGCTACACCTTC

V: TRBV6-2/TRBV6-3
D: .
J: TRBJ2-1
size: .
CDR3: CASSYNPRTVDNEQFF
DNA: TGTGCCAGCAGTTACAACCCCCGGACTGTAGACAATGAGCAGTTCTTC

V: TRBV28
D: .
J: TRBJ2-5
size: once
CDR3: CASSLAGSGETQYF
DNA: TGTGCCAGCAGTTTGGCGGGATCGGGGGAGACCCAGTACTTC

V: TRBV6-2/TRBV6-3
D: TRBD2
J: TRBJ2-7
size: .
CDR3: CASSPGGTYEQYF
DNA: TGTGCCAGCAGTCCGGGGGGGACCTACGAGCAGTACTTC

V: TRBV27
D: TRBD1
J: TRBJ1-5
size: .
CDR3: CASSFLGQVWNQPQHF
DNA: TGTGCCAGCAGTTTTTTGGGACAGGTTTGGAATCAGCCCCAGCATTTT

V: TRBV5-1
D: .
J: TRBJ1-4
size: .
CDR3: CASRLQPTNEKLFF
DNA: TGCGCCAGCAGATTACAACCAACTAATGAAAAACTGTTTTTT

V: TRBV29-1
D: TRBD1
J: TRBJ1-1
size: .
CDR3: CSVENRGGEAFF
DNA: TGCAGCGTGGAAAACAGGGGTGGTGAAGCTTTCTTT

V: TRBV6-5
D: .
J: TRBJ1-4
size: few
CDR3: CASWTAKGREKLFF
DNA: TGTGCCAGCTGGACAGCGAAGGGTCGGGAAAAACTGTTTTTT

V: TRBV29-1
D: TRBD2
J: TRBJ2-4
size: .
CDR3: CSVKGLAGDVNIQYF
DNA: TGCAGCGTTAAGGGACTAGCGGGAGATGTAAACATTCAGTACTTC

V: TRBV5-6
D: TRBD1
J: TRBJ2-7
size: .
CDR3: CASSLSGTGDYEQYF
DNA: TGTGCCAGCAGCTTGTCCGGGACAGGGGACTACGAGCAGTACTTC

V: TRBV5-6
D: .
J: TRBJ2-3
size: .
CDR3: CASSLNRGTDTQYF
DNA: TGTGCCAGCAGCTTGAACAGGGGCACAGATACGCAGTATTTT

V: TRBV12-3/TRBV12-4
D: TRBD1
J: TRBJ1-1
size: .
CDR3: CASRRTGSEAFF
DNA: TGTGCCAGCAGGCGGACAGGGAGTGAAGCTTTCTTT

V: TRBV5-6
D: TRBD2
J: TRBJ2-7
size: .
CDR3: CASSIRASGGYEQYF
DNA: TGTGCCAGCAGCATTCGGGCTAGCGGGGGGTACGAGCAGTACTTC

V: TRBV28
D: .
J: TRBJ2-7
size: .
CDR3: CASSLYKTPYEQYF
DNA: TGTGCCAGCAGTTTATACAAAACGCCCTACGAGCAGTACTTC

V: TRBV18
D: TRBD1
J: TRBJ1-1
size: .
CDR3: CASSPPGQENTEAFF
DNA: TGTGCCAGCTCACCACCCGGACAGGAGAACACTGAAGCTTTCTTT

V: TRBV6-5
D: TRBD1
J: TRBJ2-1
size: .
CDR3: CASSRDRNNEQFF
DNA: TGTGCCAGCAGTCGGGACAGAAACAATGAGCAGTTCTTC

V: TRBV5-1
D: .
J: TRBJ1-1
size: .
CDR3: CASTSGANTEAFF
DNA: TGCGCCAGCACCTCTGGGGCGAACACTGAAGCTTTCTTT

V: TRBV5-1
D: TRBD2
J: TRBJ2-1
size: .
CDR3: CASSLGTSGSGNEQFF
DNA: TGCGCCAGCAGCTTGGGGACTAGCGGGAGCGGCAATGAGCAGTTCTTC

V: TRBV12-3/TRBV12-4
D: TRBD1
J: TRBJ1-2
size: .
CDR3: CASTRDSDYGYTF
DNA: TGTGCCAGCACTCGGGACAGCGACTATGGCTACACCTTC

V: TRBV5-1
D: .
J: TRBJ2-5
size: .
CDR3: CASSFEATQYF
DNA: TGCGCCAGCAGCTTTGAAGCGACCCAGTACTTC

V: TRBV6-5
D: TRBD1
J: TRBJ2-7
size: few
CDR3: CASSYYPGQGYEQYF
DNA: TGTGCCAGCAGTTACTATCCGGGACAGGGCTACGAGCAGTACTTC

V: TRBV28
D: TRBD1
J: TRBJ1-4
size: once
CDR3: CASSRPGTGAELFF
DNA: TGTGCCAGCAGCCGTCCCGGGACAGGGGCGGAACTGTTTTTT

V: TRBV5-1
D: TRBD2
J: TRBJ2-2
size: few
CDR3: CASSQAAGVVAGELFF
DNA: TGCGCCAGCAGCCAAGCAGCGGGAGTAGTAGCCGGGGAGCTGTTTTTT

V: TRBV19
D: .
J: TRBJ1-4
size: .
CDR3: CASSWELKGNEKLFF
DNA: TGTGCCAGTAGCTGGGAACTTAAGGGGAATGAAAAACTGTTTTTT